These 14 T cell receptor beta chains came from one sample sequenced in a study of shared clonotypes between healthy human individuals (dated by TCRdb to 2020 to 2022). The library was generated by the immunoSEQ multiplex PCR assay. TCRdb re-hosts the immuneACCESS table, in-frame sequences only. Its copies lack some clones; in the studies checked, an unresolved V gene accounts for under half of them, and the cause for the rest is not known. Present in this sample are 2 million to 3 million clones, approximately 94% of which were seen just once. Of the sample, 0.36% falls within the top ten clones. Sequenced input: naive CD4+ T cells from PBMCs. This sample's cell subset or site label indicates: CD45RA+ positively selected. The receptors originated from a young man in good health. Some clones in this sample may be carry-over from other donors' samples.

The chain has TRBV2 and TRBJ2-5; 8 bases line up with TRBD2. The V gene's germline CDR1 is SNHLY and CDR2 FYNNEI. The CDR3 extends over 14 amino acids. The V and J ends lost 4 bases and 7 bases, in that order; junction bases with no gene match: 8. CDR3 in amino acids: CASSAGTSDRTQYF. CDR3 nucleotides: TGTGCCAGCAGTGCCGGGACTAGTGATCGGACCCAGTACTTC.

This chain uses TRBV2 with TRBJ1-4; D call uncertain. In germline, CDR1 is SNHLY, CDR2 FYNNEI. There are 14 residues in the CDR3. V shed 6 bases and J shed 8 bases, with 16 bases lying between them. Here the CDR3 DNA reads TGTGCCAGCAGAGTCGACCTATCGAGGGAAAAACTGTTTTTT. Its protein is CASRVDLSREKLFF.

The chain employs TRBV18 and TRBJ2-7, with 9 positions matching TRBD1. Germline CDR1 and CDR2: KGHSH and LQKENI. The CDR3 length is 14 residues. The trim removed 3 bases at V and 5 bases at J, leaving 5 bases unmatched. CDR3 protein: CASSPLQGADEQYF. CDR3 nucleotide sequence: TGTGCCAGCTCACCTCTACAGGGGGCGGACGAGCAGTACTTC.

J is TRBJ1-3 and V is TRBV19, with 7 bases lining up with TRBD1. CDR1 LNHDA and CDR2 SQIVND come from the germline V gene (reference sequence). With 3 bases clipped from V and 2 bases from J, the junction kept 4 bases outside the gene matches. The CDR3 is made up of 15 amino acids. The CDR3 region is CASSITGDTGNTIYF. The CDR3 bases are TGTGCCAGTAGTATTACAGGGGATACTGGAAACACCATATATTTT.

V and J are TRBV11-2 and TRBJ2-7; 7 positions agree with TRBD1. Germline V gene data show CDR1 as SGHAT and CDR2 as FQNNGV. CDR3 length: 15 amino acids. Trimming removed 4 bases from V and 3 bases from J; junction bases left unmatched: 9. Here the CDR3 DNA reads TGTGCCAGCAGCTCGCCAGGGACAGTTTTCTACGAGCAGTACTTC. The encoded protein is CASSSPGTVFYEQYF.

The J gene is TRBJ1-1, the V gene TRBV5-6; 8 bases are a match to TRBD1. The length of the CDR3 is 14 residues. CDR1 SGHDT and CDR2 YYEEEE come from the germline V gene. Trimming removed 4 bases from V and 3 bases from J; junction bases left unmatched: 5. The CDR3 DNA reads TGTGCCAGCAGCCGCACAGGGGGAGACACTGAAGCTTTCTTT. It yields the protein CASSRTGGDTEAFF.

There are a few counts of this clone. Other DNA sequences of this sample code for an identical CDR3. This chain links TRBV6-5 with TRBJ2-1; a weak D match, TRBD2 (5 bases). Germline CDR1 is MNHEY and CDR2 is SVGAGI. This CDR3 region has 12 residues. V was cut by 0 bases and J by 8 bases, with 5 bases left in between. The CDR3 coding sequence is TGTGCCAGCAGTTACTCGAGGGATGAGCAGTTCTTC. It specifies CASSYSRDEQFF.

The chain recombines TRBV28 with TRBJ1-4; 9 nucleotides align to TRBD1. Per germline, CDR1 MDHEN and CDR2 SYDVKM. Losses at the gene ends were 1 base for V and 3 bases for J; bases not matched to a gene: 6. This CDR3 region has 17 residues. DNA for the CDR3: TGTGCCAGCAGTTTATTACAGGGGGCGCGAGCTAATGAAAAACTGTTTTTT. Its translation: CASSLLQGARANEKLFF.

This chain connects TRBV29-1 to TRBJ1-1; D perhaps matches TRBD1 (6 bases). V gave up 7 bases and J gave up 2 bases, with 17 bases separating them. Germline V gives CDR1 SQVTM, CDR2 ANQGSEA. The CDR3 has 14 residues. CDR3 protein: CSADTGGGNTEAFF. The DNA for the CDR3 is TGCAGCGCGGATACTGGAGGGGGTAACACTGAAGCTTTCTTT.

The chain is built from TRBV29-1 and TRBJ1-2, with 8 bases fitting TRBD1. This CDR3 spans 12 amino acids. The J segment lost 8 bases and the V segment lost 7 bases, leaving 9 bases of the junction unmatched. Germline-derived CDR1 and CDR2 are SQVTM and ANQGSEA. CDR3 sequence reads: CSGSTGGKGYTF. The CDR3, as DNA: TGCAGCGGCTCTACAGGGGGTAAAGGCTACACCTTC.

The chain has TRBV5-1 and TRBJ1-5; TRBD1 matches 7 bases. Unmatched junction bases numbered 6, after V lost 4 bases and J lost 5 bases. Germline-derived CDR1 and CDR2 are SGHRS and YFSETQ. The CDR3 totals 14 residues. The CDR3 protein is CASSRTGADQPQHF. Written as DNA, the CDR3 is TGCGCCAGCAGCAGAACAGGGGCGGATCAGCCCCAGCATTTT.

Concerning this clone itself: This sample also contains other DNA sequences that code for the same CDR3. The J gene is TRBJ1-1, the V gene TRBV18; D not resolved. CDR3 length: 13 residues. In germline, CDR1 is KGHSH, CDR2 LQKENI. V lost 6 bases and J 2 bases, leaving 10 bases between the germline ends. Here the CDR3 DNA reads TGTGCCAGCTCCCAATCCGAAAACACTGAAGCTTTCTTT. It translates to CASSQSENTEAFF.

Here the CDR3 reads CASSSPTVSVNTEAFF. The CDR3 DNA follows: TGTGCCAGCAGTTCCCCAACAGTGAGCGTGAACACTGAAGCTTTCTTT. The V gene is TRBV28, the J gene TRBJ1-1, with no clear D. Trimming pared 4 bases from V and 0 bases from J, leaving 15 bases between. This CDR3 contains 16 residues. CDR1 and CDR2 from the germline V gene are MDHEN and SYDVKM.

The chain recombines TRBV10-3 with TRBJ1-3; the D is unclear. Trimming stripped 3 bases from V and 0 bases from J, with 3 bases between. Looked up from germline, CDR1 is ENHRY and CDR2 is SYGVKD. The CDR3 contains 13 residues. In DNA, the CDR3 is TGTGCCATCAGTGACCACTCTGGAAACACCATATATTTT. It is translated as CAISDHSGNTIYF.